The 10 T cell receptor beta chains listed next were all sequenced from one sample in a study of spatial heterogeneity in lung cancer (dated by TCRdb to between 2018 and 2020). Library creation used 5' RACE. The sample was run on a NextSeq 500. Clones were called with MiXCR by TCRdb after fastp trimmed the public reads at Q25, and only in-frame beta chains were retained. Rows merge per CDR3 protein into single entries with the most common DNA and genes. The sample has 4,000 to 5,000 distinct CDR3 sequences on record, 24% of them singletons. Around 23% of the sample belongs to the ten largest clones. The time point label, as the study defines it: sample taken at primary tumor resection. Without any cell sorting, TCR sequencing was performed on whole RNA extracted either from tumor and nontumor lung tissue or from cryopreserved PBMC samples. The sequences come from PBMCs, collected at surgery. Receptors originate from a female donor with early-stage non-small cell lung cancer.

Turning to this clonotype: This beta chain is an unintended read in a library built for alpha chains; its size means little. The rearrangement uses TRBV28 and TRBJ2-3; D may be TRBD2 (6 bases). The CDR3 consists of 15 residues. V was trimmed by 6 bases and J by 7 bases, leaving 20 bases between them. CDR1 MDHEN and CDR2 SYDVKM come from the germline V gene. CDR3 DNA sequence: TGTGCCAGCAGCAACTCGGGGGTAACACAATATACGCAGTATTTT. It yields the protein CASSNSGVTQYTQYF.

In its sample, this clonotype was seen a few times. With the library built for alpha chains, this beta chain is off target and its frequency is not meaningful. The chain combines TRBV6-5 with TRBJ2-3, with D unclear. This CDR3 spans 13 amino acids. The germline V and J ends were trimmed by 7 bases and 0 bases, with 8 bases remaining between them. CDR1 MNHEY and CDR2 SVGAGI come from the germline V gene. The chain's CDR3 is CASKSYSTDTQYF. The CDR3 DNA follows: TGTGCCAGCAAGTCGTATAGCACAGATACGCAGTATTTT.

This clonotype is judged medium-sized. The library was built for alpha chains, so this beta chain is an off-target read and its size means little. The V gene is TRBV28, the J gene TRBJ2-3, with 8 bases matching TRBD2. CDR3 length equals 15 residues. CDR1 MDHEN and CDR2 SYDVKM come from the germline V gene. V dropped 4 bases and J dropped 5; count of bases not matched to a gene: 8. In DNA, the CDR3 is TGTGCCAGCAGTTCCGGGACTAGAGGGGGAGATACGCAGTATTTT. It specifies CASSSGTRGGDTQYF.

As concerns this clonotype: Little can be read into the size of this beta chain, an off-target read in a library designed for alpha chains. This sequence joins TRBV5-1 and TRBJ2-3; D is possibly TRBD1 or TRBD2 (5 bases each). V lost 3 bases, J lost 3 bases, and 17 bases lay in between. Germline-derived CDR1 and CDR2 are SGHRS and YFSETQ. The CDR3 contains 16 residues. The CDR3 coding sequence is TGCGCCAGCAGCTCACAAGGTGGGGGACGGACAGATACGCAGTATTTT. Its protein is CASSSQGGGRTDTQYF.

This clonotype was counted only a few times. This beta chain is off target for a library built for alpha chains, so its abundance means little. V is TRBV19 and J is TRBJ2-5; 11 bases are a match to TRBD2. The CDR3 spans 15 residues. Germline V gene sequence: CDR1 LNHDA, CDR2 SQIVND (reference sequence). The ends lost 8 bases at V and 4 bases at J; junction bases unmatched: 9. The CDR3 protein is CASSTSGIGGETQYF. Here the CDR3 DNA reads TGTGCCAGTTCGACTAGCGGGATCGGGGGAGAGACCCAGTACTTC.

This clonotype was observed a handful of times. The library was prepared for alpha chains; this beta chain is a stray read, so its frequency means little. The V and J genes are TRBV28 and TRBJ2-2; a possible D gene is TRBD1 (5 bases). Germline values: CDR1 MDHEN, CDR2 SYDVKM. This CDR3 has 16 amino acids. Trimming stripped 2 bases from V and 6 bases from J, with 16 bases between. Written as DNA, the CDR3 is TGTGCCAGCAGTTTAATATCAGGGCTGGAAGCCGGGGAGCTGTTTTTT. This gives the protein CASSLISGLEAGELFF.

Within the sample, this clonotype is medium-sized. This beta chain is an unintended read in a library built for alpha chains; its size means little. The chain employs TRBV28 and TRBJ2-7; possibly TRBD2 for D (7 bases). The V gene's germline CDR1 is MDHEN and CDR2 SYDVKM. V was cut by 6 bases and J by 5 bases, with 14 bases left in between. This CDR3 comprises 13 residues. The CDR3 DNA reads as TGTGCCAGCAGATACGGGGGGCGCCACGAGCAGTACTTC. Translated, it gives CASRYGGRHEQYF.

This clonotype was seen only a few times. This beta chain slipped into a library made for alpha chains as a stray read, so its size is not meaningful. This sequence joins TRBV7-8 and TRBJ2-6, with 7 bases fitting TRBD1. CDR3 length: 18 amino acids. The V gene end was trimmed by 3 bases and the J gene end by 2 bases; junction bases not matched to a gene: 10. From germline, CDR1 is SGHVS and CDR2 FQNEAQ. The CDR3 DNA sequence: TGTGCCAGCAGCTTCAGCGCCAGGGGGTATGCTGGGGCCAACGTCCTGACTTTC. This sequence encodes CASSFSARGYAGANVLTF.

As concerns this clonotype: Being off target in a library aimed at alpha chains, this beta chain has a size of little meaning. V and J are TRBV7-2 and TRBJ2-3; D unclear. CDR3 length: 12 amino acids. CDR1 is SGHTA and CDR2 is FQGNSA in the germline V gene. Trimming cost V 0 bases and J 6 bases, with 4 bases left between them. In DNA, the CDR3 is TGTGCCAGCAGCTTAGCGGCGGATACGCAGTATTTT. This encodes CASSLAADTQYF.

Worth noting for this clonotype: The library was prepared for alpha chains; this beta chain is a stray read, so its frequency means little. The chain carries TRBV7-2 and TRBJ2-1; no clear D gene. V dropped 2 bases and J dropped 6 bases, with 11 bases sitting between them. Germline values: CDR1 SGHTA, CDR2 FQGNSA. The length of the CDR3 is 14 residues. The CDR3 region has the DNA TGTGCCAGCAGCTTACTCCCAGCGCCCAATGAGCAGTTCTTC. Protein product: CASSLLPAPNEQFF.